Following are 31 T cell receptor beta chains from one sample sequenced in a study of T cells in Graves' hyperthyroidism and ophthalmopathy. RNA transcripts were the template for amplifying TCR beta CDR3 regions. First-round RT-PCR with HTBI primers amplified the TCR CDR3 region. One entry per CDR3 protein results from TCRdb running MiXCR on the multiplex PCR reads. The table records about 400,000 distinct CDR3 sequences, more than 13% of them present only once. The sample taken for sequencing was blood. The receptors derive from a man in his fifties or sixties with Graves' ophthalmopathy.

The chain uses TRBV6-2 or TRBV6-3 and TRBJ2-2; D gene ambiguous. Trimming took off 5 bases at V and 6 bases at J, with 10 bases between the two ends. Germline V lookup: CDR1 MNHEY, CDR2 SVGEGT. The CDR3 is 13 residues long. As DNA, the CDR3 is TGTGCCAGCAGTCAAAGTCAGTCCGGGGAGCTGTTTTTT. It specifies CASSQSQSGELFF.

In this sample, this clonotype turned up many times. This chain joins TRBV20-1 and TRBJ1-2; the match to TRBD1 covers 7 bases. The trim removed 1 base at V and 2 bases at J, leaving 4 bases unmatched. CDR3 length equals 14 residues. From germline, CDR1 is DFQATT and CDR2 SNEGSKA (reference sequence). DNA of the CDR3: TGCAGTGCTAGAGGAGGGGGCGGAAACTATGGCTACACCTTC. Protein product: CSARGGGGNYGYTF.

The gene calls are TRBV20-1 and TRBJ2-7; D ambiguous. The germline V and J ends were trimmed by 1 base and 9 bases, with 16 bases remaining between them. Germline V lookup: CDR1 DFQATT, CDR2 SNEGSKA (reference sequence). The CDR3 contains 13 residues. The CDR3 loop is CSARVMQNDMQYF. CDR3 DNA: TGCAGTGCTAGAGTAATGCAAAACGATATGCAGTACTTC.

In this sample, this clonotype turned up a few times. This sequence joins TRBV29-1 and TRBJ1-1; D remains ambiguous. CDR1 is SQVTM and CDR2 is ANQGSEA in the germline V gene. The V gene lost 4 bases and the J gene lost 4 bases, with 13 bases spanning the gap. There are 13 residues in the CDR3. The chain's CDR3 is CSVVVLSGTEAFF. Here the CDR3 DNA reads TGCAGCGTTGTGGTGTTATCTGGCACTGAAGCTTTCTTT.

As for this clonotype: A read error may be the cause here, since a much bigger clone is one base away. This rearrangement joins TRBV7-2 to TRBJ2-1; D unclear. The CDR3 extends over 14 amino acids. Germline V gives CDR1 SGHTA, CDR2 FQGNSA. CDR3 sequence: CANSLVAGLNEQFF. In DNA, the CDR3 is TGTGCCAACAGCTTAGTCGCCGGGCTCAATGAGCAGTTCTTC.

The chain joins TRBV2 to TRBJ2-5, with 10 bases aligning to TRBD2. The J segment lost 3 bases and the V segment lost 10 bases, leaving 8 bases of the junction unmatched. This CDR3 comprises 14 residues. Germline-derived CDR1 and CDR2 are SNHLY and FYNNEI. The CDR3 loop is CAIRSSGSEETQYF. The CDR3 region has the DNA TGTGCCATCCGCTCTAGCGGGAGCGAAGAGACCCAGTACTTC.

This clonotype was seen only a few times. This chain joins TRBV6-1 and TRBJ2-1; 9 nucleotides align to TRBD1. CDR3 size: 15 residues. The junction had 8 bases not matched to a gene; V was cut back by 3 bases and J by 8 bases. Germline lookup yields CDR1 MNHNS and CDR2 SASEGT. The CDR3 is CASSETGGVGHEQFF. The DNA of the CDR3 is TGTGCCAGCAGTGAGACAGGGGGTGTGGGGCATGAGCAGTTCTTC.

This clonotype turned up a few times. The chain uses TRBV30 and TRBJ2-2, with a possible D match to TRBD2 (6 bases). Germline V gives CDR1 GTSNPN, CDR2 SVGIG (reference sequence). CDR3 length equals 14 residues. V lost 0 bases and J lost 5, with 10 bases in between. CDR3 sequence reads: CAWSVRGNTGELFF. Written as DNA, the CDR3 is TGTGCCTGGAGTGTACGGGGGAATACCGGGGAGCTGTTTTTT.

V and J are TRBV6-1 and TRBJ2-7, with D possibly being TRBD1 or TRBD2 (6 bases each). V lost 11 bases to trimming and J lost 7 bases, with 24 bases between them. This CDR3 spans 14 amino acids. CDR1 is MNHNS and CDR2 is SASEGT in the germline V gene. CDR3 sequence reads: CAGRQGLGLQEQYF. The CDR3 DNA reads TGTGCCGGCCGGCAGGGGTTAGGACTACAGGAGCAGTACTTC.

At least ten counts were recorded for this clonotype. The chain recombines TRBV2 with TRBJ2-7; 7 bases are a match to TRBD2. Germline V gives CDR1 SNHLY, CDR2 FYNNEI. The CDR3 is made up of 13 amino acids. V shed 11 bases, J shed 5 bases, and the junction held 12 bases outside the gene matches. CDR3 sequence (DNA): TGTGCCGCACCGCTAGCGGAGCTCCACGAGCAGTACTTC. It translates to CAAPLAELHEQYF.

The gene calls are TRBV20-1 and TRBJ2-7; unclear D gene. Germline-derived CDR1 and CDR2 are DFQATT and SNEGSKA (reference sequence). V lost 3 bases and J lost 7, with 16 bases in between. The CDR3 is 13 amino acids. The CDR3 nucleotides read TGCAGTGCTAGGGGTGGCCTAGGATTGGAGCAGTACTTC. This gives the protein CSARGGLGLEQYF.

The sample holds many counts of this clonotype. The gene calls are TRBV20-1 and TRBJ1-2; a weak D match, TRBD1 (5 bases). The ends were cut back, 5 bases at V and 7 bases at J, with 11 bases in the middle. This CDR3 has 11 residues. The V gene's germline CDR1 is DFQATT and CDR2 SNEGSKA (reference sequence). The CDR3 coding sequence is TGCAGTGCTGGGGGGGGGACTGGCTACACCTTC. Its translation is CSAGGGTGYTF.

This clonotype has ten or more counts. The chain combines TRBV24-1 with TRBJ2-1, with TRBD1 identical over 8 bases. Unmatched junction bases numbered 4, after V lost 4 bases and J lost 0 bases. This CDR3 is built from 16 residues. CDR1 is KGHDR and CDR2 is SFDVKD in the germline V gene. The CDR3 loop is CATSDNTGGSYNEQFF. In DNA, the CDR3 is TGTGCCACCAGTGACAATACAGGGGGCTCCTACAATGAGCAGTTCTTC.

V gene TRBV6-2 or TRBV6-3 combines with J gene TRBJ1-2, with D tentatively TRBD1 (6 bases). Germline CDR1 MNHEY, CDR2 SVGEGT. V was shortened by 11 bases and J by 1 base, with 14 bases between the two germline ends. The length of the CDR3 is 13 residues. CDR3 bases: TGTGCCTCAGGAGGACAGAGTAACTATGGCTACACCTTC. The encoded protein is CASGGQSNYGYTF.

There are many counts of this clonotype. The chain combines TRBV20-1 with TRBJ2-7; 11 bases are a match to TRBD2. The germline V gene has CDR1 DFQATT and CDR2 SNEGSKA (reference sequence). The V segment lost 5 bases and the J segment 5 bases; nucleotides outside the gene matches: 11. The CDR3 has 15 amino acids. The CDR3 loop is CSASYRLAGGDEQYF. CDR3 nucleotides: TGCAGTGCTTCCTACCGCTTAGCGGGAGGGGACGAGCAGTACTTC.

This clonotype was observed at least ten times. The CDR3 nucleotides are TGTGCCAGCAGCCCACCCCACAGGGGGCGAGAGACCCAGTACTTC. Amino acids: CASSPPHRGRETQYF. The chain links TRBV7-9 to TRBJ2-5, with TRBD1 identical over 9 bases. Germline lookup yields CDR1 SEHNR and CDR2 FQNEAQ (reference sequence). The CDR3 extends over 15 amino acids. The V segment lost 5 bases and the J segment 4 bases; nucleotides outside the gene matches: 8.

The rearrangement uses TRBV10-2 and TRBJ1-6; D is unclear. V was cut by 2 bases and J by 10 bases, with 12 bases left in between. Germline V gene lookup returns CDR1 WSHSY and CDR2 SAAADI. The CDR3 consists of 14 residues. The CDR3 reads CASSEIRQHSPLHF. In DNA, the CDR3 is TGCGCCAGCAGTGAGATCAGGCAGCACTCACCCCTCCACTTT.

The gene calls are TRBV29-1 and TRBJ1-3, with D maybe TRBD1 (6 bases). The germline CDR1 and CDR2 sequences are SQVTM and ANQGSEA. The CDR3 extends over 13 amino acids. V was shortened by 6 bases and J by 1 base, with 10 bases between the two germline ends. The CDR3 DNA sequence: TGCAGCGTCCTTACAGGGTCTGGAAACACCATATATTTT. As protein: CSVLTGSGNTIYF.

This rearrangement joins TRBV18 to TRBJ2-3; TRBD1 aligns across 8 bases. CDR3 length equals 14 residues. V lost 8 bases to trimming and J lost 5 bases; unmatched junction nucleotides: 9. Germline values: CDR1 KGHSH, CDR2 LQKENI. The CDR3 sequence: CASPLGQGLDTQYF. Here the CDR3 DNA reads TGTGCCAGCCCACTTGGACAGGGATTAGATACGCAGTATTTT.

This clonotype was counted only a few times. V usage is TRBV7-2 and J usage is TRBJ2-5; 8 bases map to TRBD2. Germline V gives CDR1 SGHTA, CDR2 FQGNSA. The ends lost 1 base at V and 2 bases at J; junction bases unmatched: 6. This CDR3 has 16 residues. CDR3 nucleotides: TGTGCCAGCAGCTTAGTTAGCGGGGACACACAAGAGACCCAGTACTTC. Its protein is CASSLVSGDTQETQYF.

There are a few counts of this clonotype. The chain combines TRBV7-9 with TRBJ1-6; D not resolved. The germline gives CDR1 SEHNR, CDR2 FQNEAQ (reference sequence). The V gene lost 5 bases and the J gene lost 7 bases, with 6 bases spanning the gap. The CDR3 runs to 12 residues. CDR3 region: CASSEGNSPLHF. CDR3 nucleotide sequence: TGTGCCAGCAGCGAAGGGAATTCACCCCTCCACTTT.

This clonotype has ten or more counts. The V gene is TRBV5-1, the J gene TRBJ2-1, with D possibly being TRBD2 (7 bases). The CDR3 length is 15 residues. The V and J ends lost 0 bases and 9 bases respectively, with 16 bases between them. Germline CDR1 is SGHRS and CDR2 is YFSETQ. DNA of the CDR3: TGCGCCAGCAGCTTGGCCGGCGGGGGCCTCTCTGAGCAGTTCTTC. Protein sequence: CASSLAGGGLSEQFF.

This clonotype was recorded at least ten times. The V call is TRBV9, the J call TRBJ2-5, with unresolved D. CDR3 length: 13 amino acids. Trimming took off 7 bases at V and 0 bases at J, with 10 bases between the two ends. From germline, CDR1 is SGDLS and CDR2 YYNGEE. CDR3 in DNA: TGTGCCAGCGCGAACAAGTACCAAGAGACCCAGTACTTC. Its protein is CASANKYQETQYF.

The CDR3 here is CSARVDGAGNTIYF. The CDR3, as DNA: TGCAGTGCTAGAGTAGATGGGGCTGGAAACACCATATATTTT. The chain is built from TRBV20-1 and TRBJ1-3; no definite D call. This CDR3 spans 14 amino acids. Trimming cost V 1 base and J 2 bases, with 9 bases left between them. CDR1 is DFQATT and CDR2 is SNEGSKA in the germline V gene (reference sequence).

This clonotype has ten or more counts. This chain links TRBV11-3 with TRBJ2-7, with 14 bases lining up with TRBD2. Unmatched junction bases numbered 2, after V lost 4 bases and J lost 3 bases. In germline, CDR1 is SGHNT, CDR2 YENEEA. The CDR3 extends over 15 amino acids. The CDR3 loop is CASSSGTSGSYEQYF. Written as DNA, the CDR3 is TGTGCCAGCAGCTCGGGGACTAGCGGGAGCTACGAGCAGTACTTC.

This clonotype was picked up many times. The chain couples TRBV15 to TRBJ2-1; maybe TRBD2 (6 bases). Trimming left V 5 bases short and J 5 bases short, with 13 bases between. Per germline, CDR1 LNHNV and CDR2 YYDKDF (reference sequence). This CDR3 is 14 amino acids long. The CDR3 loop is CATSFKRRDNEQFF. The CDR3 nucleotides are TGTGCCACCAGCTTCAAGCGGAGGGACAATGAGCAGTTCTTC.

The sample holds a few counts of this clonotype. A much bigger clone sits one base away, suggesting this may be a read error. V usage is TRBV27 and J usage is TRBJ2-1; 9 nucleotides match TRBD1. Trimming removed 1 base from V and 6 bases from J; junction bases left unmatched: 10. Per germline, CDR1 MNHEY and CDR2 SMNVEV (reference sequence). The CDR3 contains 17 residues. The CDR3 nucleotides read TGTGCCAGCAGTTTATTCGTCGGGACAGGGAGGTCCAATGAGCAGTTCTTC. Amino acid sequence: CASSLFVGTGRSNEQFF.

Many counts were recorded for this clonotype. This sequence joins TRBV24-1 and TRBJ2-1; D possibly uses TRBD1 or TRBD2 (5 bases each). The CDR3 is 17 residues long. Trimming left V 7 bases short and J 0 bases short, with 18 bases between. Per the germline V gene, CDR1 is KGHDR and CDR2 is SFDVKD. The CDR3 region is CATRGTDPKNSYNEQFF. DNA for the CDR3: TGTGCCACCAGAGGGACGGATCCCAAAAACTCCTACAATGAGCAGTTCTTC.

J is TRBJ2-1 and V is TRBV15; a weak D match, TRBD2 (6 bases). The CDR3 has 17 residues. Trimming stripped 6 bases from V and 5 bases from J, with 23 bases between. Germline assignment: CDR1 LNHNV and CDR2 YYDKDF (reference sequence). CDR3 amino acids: CATSRNKAAGPDNEQFF. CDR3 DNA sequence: TGTGCCACCAGTCGGAATAAGGCCGCGGGACCTGACAATGAGCAGTTCTTC.

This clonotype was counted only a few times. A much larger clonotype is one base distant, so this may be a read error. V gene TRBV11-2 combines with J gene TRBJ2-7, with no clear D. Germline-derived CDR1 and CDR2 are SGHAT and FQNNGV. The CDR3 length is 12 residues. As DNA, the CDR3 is TGTGCCAACAGCTTATTAGTAGACGAGCAGTACTTC. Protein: CANSLLVDEQYF.

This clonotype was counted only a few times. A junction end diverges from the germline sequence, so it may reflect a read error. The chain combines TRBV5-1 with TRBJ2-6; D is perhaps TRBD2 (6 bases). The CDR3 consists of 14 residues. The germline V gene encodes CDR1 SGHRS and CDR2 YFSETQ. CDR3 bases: TGCGCCAGCAGCGACCTAGGCGGGGACAACGTCCTGACTTTC. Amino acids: CASSDLGGDNVLTF.